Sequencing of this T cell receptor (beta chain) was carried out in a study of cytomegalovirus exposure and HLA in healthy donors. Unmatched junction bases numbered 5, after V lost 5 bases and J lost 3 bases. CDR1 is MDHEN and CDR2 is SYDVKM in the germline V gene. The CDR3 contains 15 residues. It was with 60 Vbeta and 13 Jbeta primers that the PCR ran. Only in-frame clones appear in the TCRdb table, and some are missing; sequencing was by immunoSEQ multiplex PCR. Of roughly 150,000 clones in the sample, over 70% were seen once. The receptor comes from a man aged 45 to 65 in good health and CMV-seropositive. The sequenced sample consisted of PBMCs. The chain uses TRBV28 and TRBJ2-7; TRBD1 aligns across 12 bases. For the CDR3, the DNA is TGTGCCAGCAGTATAGGGACAGGGGGCTTCTACGAGCAGTACTTC. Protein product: CASSIGTGGFYEQYF.